The T cell receptor beta chain described here comes from a study of STAT5B mutations in CD4+ large granular lymphocyte leukemia. V lost 0 bases and J lost 4, with 15 bases in between. The CDR3 spans 17 residues. CDR1 and CDR2 from the germline V gene are LGHNA and YSLEER. Profiled with immunoSEQ multiplex PCR; TCRdb holds only in-frame clones, not every one. Altogether about 8,200 clones are present, around nine tenths being singletons, with the ten largest covering roughly 45%. For this clone: Its antigen is currently unknown.

Study-wide points: Compared with healthy controls (2/35), patient top clones favored TRBV06 (8/27). Main leukemic clonotypes were patient-specific, but roughly 25% appeared at low frequency elsewhere. Without putative leukemic clones, patient CD4-sorted repertoires remained more clonal than healthy CD4+ repertoires.

Recruitment of CD4+ T-LGLL patients was in Padova, Helsinki and Shinshu. The rearrangement joins TRBV4-3 to TRBJ2-2, with D unresolved. Sequences were obtained from PBMCs. The TCR was taken from a woman aged 65 to 85 with CD4+ T-cell large granular lymphocyte leukemia. CDR3 coding DNA: TGCGCCAGCAGCCAAGACTTGGCGGTCGGTGCCACCGGGGAGCTGTTTTTT. Translating gives CASSQDLAVGATGELFF.